This paragraph reports one T cell receptor (beta chain). These data are taken from a study of blood T cell repertoires in COVID-19. Study information: The cDNA or gDNA used as material had been derived from T cells, B-cell-depleted T cells, or PBMCs.

The V segment lost 5 bases and the J segment 8 bases; nucleotides outside the gene matches: 6. CDR3 length: 13 amino acids. The germline V gene has CDR1 DFQATT and CDR2 SNEGSKA (reference sequence). Authors' analysis steps: For nucleated cells, counts were estimated from reference gene primer amplification. Sequencing used immunoSEQ multiplex PCR; TCRdb keeps in-frame clones, though not all of them. The V and J calls and clone size were taken over from that table, and D and trimming were inferred from the DNA. The table shows 280,000 or so clones, with approximately 89% occurring only once. The sequencing input was peripheral blood. The rearrangement links TRBV20-1 to TRBJ2-1; 10 positions agree with TRBD1. This clonotype was sampled from a woman aged 30 to 39 who had recovered from COVID-19. As DNA, the CDR3 is TGCAGTGCTGGTGCGACAGGGGGCCATGAGCAGTTCTTC. Its translation: CSAGATGGHEQFF.